The 22 T cell receptor beta chains below come from one sample, sequenced in a study of OX40 agonist ivuxolimab in advanced cancers. Profiling relied on immunoSEQ multiplex PCR, and the TCRdb table lists in-frame clones only, not all of them. Of 55,000 to 70,000 clones in the sample, approximately 82% were seen once. Sequencing used CD4+ or CD8+ T cells sorted from blood, obtained in a trial of the OX40 agonist ivuxolimab. The receptor set was obtained from an adult with an advanced solid tumor such as melanoma, head and neck, liver or kidney cancer.

This rearrangement joins TRBV4-1 to TRBJ2-1; D possibly uses TRBD1 or TRBD2 (6 bases each). Germline CDR1 MGHRA, CDR2 YSYEKL. V lost 0 bases and J lost 6, with 18 bases in between. The CDR3 is 17 residues long. CDR3 nucleotide sequence: TGCGCCAGCAGCCAAGATCCTTTAGAAGGGGGGCGCAATGAGCAGTTCTTC. It encodes CASSQDPLEGGRNEQFF.

A few counts support this clone. The CDR3 protein is CASSSGQGNYEQYF. DNA for the CDR3: TGTGCCAGCAGCTCGGGACAGGGGAACTACGAGCAGTACTTC. The chain carries TRBV11-3 and TRBJ2-7; 10 bases agree with TRBD1. Germline assignment: CDR1 SGHNT and CDR2 YENEEA. The CDR3 consists of 14 residues. V was clipped by 4 bases and J by 3 bases; unmatched bases: 3.

This clone was recorded once. The same CDR3 can be traced to other DNA sequences in this sample. The chain couples TRBV2 to TRBJ2-7; D not certain. Per germline, CDR1 SNHLY and CDR2 FYNNEI. This CDR3 is built from 12 residues. The germline V and J ends were trimmed by 4 bases and 5 bases, with 9 bases remaining between them. CDR3 in amino acids: CASSVGVHEQYF. In DNA form, the CDR3 reads TGTGCCAGCAGTGTTGGGGTTCACGAGCAGTACTTC.

V and J are TRBV19 and TRBJ2-2, with 10 bases that match TRBD2. V dropped 4 bases and J dropped 4; count of bases not matched to a gene: 6. Germline values: CDR1 LNHDA, CDR2 SQIVND (reference sequence). The CDR3 sequence is 16 residues long. The CDR3 DNA reads TGTGCCAGTAGTACCCCTAGCGGGGGAATCACCGGGGAGCTGTTTTTT. This translates into CASSTPSGGITGELFF. The full variable domain, its missing parts supplied by reference TRBV19 and TRBJ2-2, is DGGITQSPKYLFRKEGQNVTLSCEQNLNHDAMYWYRQDPGQGLRLIYYSQIVNDFQKGDIAEGYSVSREKKESFPLTVTSAQKNPTAFYLCASSTPSGGITGELFFGEGSRLTVL.

The chain joins TRBV19 to TRBJ2-1; 7 nucleotides agree with TRBD1. V gave up 5 bases and J gave up 6 bases; unmatched junction bases: 7. The CDR3 extends over 14 amino acids. Germline assignment: CDR1 LNHDA and CDR2 SQIVND (reference sequence). Here the CDR3 DNA reads TGTGCCAGTAGTCTCGACAGGGCCATCAATGAGCAGTTCTTC. Translated, it gives CASSLDRAINEQFF.

A single count supports this clone. The chain has TRBV7-2 and TRBJ1-2; the D is unclear. CDR1 and CDR2 from the germline V gene are SGHTA and FQGNSA. This CDR3 comprises 15 residues. V lost 1 base to trimming and J lost 6 bases, with 15 bases between them. CDR3 amino acids: CASSLVPEGGNGYTF. The CDR3 DNA sequence: TGTGCCAGCAGCTTAGTCCCGGAGGGAGGGAATGGCTACACCTTC.

The V call is TRBV4-1, the J call TRBJ2-5, with 11 bases aligning to TRBD2. CDR1 MGHRA and CDR2 YSYEKL come from the germline V gene. The V segment lost 3 bases and the J segment 1 base; nucleotides outside the gene matches: 4. CDR3 size: 16 residues. The CDR3: CASSHSSGGSQETQYF. DNA for the CDR3: TGCGCCAGCAGCCACTCTAGCGGGGGGTCCCAAGAGACCCAGTACTTC.

The chain uses TRBV14 and TRBJ1-2, with a possible D match to TRBD1 (6 bases). Germline V gene sequence: CDR1 SGHDN, CDR2 FVKESK. V lost 5 bases and J lost 4, with 17 bases in between. The CDR3 covers 15 residues. As DNA, the CDR3 is TGTGCCAGCAGCTTCAGCGGGGGGGCGATCTATGGCTACACCTTC. It specifies CASSFSGGAIYGYTF.

This sequence joins TRBV4-2 and TRBJ2-3; D is tentatively TRBD1 or TRBD2 (5 bases each). V lost 1 base to trimming and J lost 2 bases, with 7 bases between them. The CDR3 sequence is 14 residues long. Germline V gives CDR1 LGHNA, CDR2 YNFKEQ. The CDR3 DNA sequence: TGTGCCAGCAGCCAAGGGGACCACACAGATACGCAGTATTTT. It encodes CASSQGDHTDTQYF.

Turning to this clone: Other DNA sequences in this specimen translate into the identical CDR3. V is TRBV19 and J is TRBJ1-5, with D unclear. V lost 0 bases and J 6 bases, leaving 3 bases between the germline ends. Germline CDR1 and CDR2: LNHDA and SQIVND (reference sequence). The CDR3 has 12 amino acids. CDR3 loop: CASSIEIQPQHF. DNA for the CDR3: TGTGCCAGTAGTATAGAGATTCAGCCCCAGCATTTT.

As regards this clone: One end of the junction varies from germline; a read error may be responsible. This sequence joins TRBV9 and TRBJ1-2; 7 nucleotides agree with TRBD1. The germline CDR1 and CDR2 sequences are SGDLS and YYNGEE. The CDR3 sequence is 13 residues long. CDR3 sequence: CASSVEEGARARF. The CDR3 bases are TGTGCCAGCAGCGTAGAGGAGGGGGCGAGGGCTCGCTTC.

V gene TRBV5-1 combines with J gene TRBJ1-1, with D perhaps matching TRBD1 (6 bases). This CDR3 is 15 amino acids long. Trimming removed 4 bases at V and 6 bases at J, with 19 bases between. Germline V gives CDR1 SGHRS, CDR2 YFSETQ. The CDR3 region has the DNA TGCGCCAGCAGCGGCCGAGAGGGGGTACCCCCTGAAGCTTTCTTT. It translates to CASSGREGVPPEAFF.

The chain combines TRBV7-2 with TRBJ2-5; no firm D call. This CDR3 comprises 13 residues. V was pared by 1 base and J by 2 bases, with 5 bases between. Germline lookup yields CDR1 SGHTA and CDR2 FQGNSA. CDR3 in DNA: TGTGCCAGCAGCTTAGGGCAGCAAGAGACCCAGTACTTC. Translation gives CASSLGQQETQYF.

The chain links TRBV6-6 to TRBJ1-5; 11 positions agree with TRBD1. This CDR3 has 16 residues. Per germline, CDR1 MNHNY and CDR2 SVGAGI (reference sequence). V was clipped by 6 bases and J by 0 bases; unmatched bases: 4. The DNA of the CDR3 is TGTGCCAGCAGACCAGGACAGGGGGCTAGCAATCAGCCCCAGCATTTT. This gives the protein CASRPGQGASNQPQHF.

There are a few counts of this clone. The chain is built from TRBV9 and TRBJ1-1, with 7 bases fitting TRBD1. Germline V gene data show CDR1 as SGDLS and CDR2 as YYNGEE. CDR3 length equals 13 residues. Trimming removed 4 bases from V and 6 bases from J; junction bases left unmatched: 6. The CDR3 here is CASSPGGGAEAFF. CDR3 coding DNA: TGTGCCAGCAGCCCGGGAGGGGGCGCTGAAGCTTTCTTT.

This clone appeared once. The CDR3 region has the DNA TGTGCCAGCAGTTATACACTGACGAGTGCTGAAGCTTTCTTT. Residues: CASSYTLTSAEAFF. The chain carries TRBV6-5 and TRBJ1-1; no firm D call. The CDR3 has 14 amino acids. Between the trimmed V and J ends, which lost 3 bases and 6 bases, there was a span of 14 bases. Germline loops: CDR1 MNHEY, CDR2 SVGAGI.

This clone was seen once. The V and J genes are TRBV29-1 and TRBJ2-5, with TRBD2 matching over 9 bases. Germline trimming cut 4 bases from V and 5 bases from J; bases unmatched to any gene: 2. The germline V gene has CDR1 SQVTM and CDR2 ANQGSEA. This CDR3 contains 12 residues. The CDR3 protein is CSVVLAGETQYF. The CDR3 nucleotides read TGCAGCGTTGTCCTAGCGGGGGAGACCCAGTACTTC.

This clone was seen once. The chain links TRBV28 to TRBJ2-7; D ambiguous. The CDR3 length is 11 residues. V was pared by 4 bases and J by 6 bases, with 7 bases between. Germline loops: CDR1 MDHEN, CDR2 SYDVKM. In nucleotides, the CDR3 is TGTGCCAGCAGTTATAGGGCCGAGCAGTACTTC. As protein: CASSYRAEQYF.

The rearrangement joins TRBV2 to TRBJ2-3; the match to TRBD2 covers 14 bases. V lost 6 bases to trimming and J lost 5 bases; unmatched junction nucleotides: 4. CDR1 is SNHLY, CDR2 FYNNEI, per germline. This CDR3 has 15 amino acids. Here the CDR3 DNA reads TGTGCCAGCAGACCCGGGACTAGCGGGGGAGATACGCAGTATTTT. The encoded protein is CASRPGTSGGDTQYF.

The CDR3 region is CASSSSAFLETFF. In nucleotides, the CDR3 is TGTGCCAGCAGCTCTTCGGCCTTCCTCGAGACTTTCTTT. The chain couples TRBV6-5 to TRBJ1-1; D is unclear. Germline values: CDR1 MNHEY, CDR2 SVGAGI. Trimming took off 6 bases at V and 12 bases at J, with 20 bases between the two ends. CDR3 length: 13 residues.

The chain carries TRBV7-6 and TRBJ1-5; 11 nucleotides match TRBD1. Per germline, CDR1 SGHVS and CDR2 FNYEAQ. Trimming at V came to 1 base and at J to 5 bases, leaving 4 bases not matched to a gene. The CDR3 covers 16 residues. The DNA of the CDR3 is TGTGCCAGCAGCTTAGGGACAGGGGGCGCCTATCAGCCCCAGCATTTT. Its protein product is CASSLGTGGAYQPQHF.

The V call is TRBV12-5, the J call TRBJ1-1, with D possibly TRBD1 on 6 matching bases. Trimming pared 1 base from V and 6 bases from J, leaving 15 bases between. This CDR3 has 15 amino acids. Germline lookup yields CDR1 LGHNT and CDR2 FRNRAP. The CDR3 loop reads CASGLGHTGIPEAFF. The CDR3 nucleotides read TGTGCTAGTGGTTTGGGACATACAGGGATCCCTGAAGCTTTCTTT.